A selection of T cell receptor beta chains follows, all from one sample in a study of cytomegalovirus exposure and HLA in healthy donors. Profiled with immunoSEQ multiplex PCR; TCRdb holds only in-frame clones, not every one. Here the sample spans around 280,000 clones, around 90% being singletons. Sequenced material: PBMCs. Every receptor here comes from a woman aged 18 to 35 in good health and CMV-seronegative. CDR3s include the opening cysteine and the closing phenylalanine or tryptophan. D genes are given only for firm matches. Clone sizes are given selectively: once, few, many, or a class where the clone is expanded.

size: -; D: -; J: TRBJ1-2; V: TRBV5-1; CDR3: CASSSDTGSKGYTF; DNA: TGCGCCAGCAGCTCCGATACAGGGAGTAAGGGCTACACCTTC
size: once; D: TRBD1; J: TRBJ1-3; V: TRBV30; CDR3: CAWSVRGQGRGNTIYF; DNA: TGTGCCTGGAGTGTTCGGGGACAGGGTAGGGGAAACACCATATATTTT
size: -; D: TRBD2; J: TRBJ2-7; V: TRBV7-6; CDR3: CASSLETSGGYEQYF; DNA: TGTGCCAGCAGCTTAGAAACTAGCGGGGGCTACGAGCAGTACTTC
size: -; D: TRBD2; J: TRBJ2-3; V: TRBV23-1; CDR3: CASSQCPPSGGISTDTQYF; DNA: TGCGCCAGCAGTCAATGCCCCCCCAGCGGGGGGATTAGCACAGATACGCAGTATTTT
size: -; D: -; J: TRBJ2-7; V: TRBV9; CDR3: CASSGGLLFGNEQYF; DNA: TGTGCCAGCAGCGGTGGACTCCTCTTCGGAAACGAGCAGTACTTC
size: -; D: -; J: TRBJ1-6; V: TRBV12-5; CDR3: CASGLTGYNSPLHF; DNA: TGTGCTAGTGGTTTGACAGGTTATAATTCACCCCTCCACTTT
size: -; D: -; J: TRBJ1-5; V: TRBV2; CDR3: CASGEKAHYSNQPQHF; DNA: TGTGCCAGCGGGGAGAAGGCCCACTATAGCAATCAGCCCCAGCATTTT
size: -; D: TRBD2; J: TRBJ2-3; V: TRBV6-1; CDR3: CASKQSGGTDTQYF; DNA: TGTGCCAGCAAACAAAGCGGGGGTACCGATACGCAGTATTTT
size: -; D: -; J: TRBJ1-1; V: TRBV19; CDR3: CASSIAPAFAGTEAFF; DNA: TGTGCCAGTAGTATCGCCCCCGCTTTTGCGGGCACTGAAGCTTTCTTT
size: few; D: -; J: TRBJ1-4; V: TRBV6-1; CDR3: CAGGDREKLFF; DNA: TGTGCCGGGGGAGACAGGGAAAAACTGTTTTTT
size: -; D: -; J: TRBJ2-7; V: TRBV2; CDR3: CASPSVVGAKGASYEQYF; DNA: TGTGCCAGCCCCTCCGTGGTTGGGGCGAAAGGGGCCTCCTACGAGCAGTACTTC
size: -; D: TRBD2; J: TRBJ2-2; V: TRBV14; CDR3: CASRVAGKNTGELFF; DNA: TGTGCCAGCAGAGTAGCGGGGAAGAACACCGGGGAGCTGTTTTTT
size: -; D: -; J: TRBJ1-1; V: TRBV27; CDR3: CASSYTGYVTEAFF; DNA: TGTGCCAGCAGCTATACAGGGTATGTCACTGAAGCTTTCTTT
size: -; D: -; J: TRBJ2-6; V: TRBV15; CDR3: CATSRDWGLDSSGANVLTF; DNA: TGTGCCACCAGCAGAGATTGGGGCCTAGACTCATCAGGGGCCAACGTCCTGACTTTC
size: once; D: TRBD2; J: TRBJ2-3; V: TRBV5-1; CDR3: CASSGLAGNTDTQYF; DNA: TGCGCCAGCAGCGGGCTAGCGGGCAACACAGATACGCAGTATTTT
size: few; D: TRBD1; J: TRBJ1-1; V: TRBV5-1; CDR3: CASGTGNTEAFF; DNA: TGCGCCAGTGGGACAGGGAACACTGAAGCTTTCTTT
size: -; D: -; J: TRBJ2-5; V: TRBV9; CDR3: CASSVDMWETQYF; DNA: TGTGCCAGCAGCGTAGACATGTGGGAGACCCAGTACTTC
size: -; D: -; J: TRBJ1-1; V: TRBV27; CDR3: CASSLVGVNTEAFF; DNA: TGTGCCAGCAGTTTAGTAGGGGTGAACACTGAAGCTTTCTTT
size: -; D: TRBD2; J: TRBJ2-3; V: TRBV30; CDR3: CAWGTGLAGSDTQYF; DNA: TGTGCCTGGGGCACGGGACTAGCGGGGTCGGATACGCAGTATTTT
size: -; D: TRBD1; J: TRBJ1-1; V: TRBV19; CDR3: CASSIGLWDRARDTEAFF; DNA: TGTGCCAGTAGTATTGGACTGTGGGACAGGGCCCGGGACACTGAAGCTTTCTTT
size: -; D: TRBD1; J: TRBJ2-7; V: TRBV7-7; CDR3: CASSLPGQGVPYEQYF; DNA: TGTGCCAGCAGCTTACCCGGACAGGGAGTACCCTACGAGCAGTACTTC
size: once; D: -; J: TRBJ1-6; V: TRBV5-1; CDR3: CASSLGVGSRNSPLHF; DNA: TGCGCCAGCAGCTTGGGCGTGGGCAGTAGGAATTCACCCCTCCACTTT
size: -; D: TRBD1; J: TRBJ2-3; V: TRBV15; CDR3: CATSSGQGKVTDTQYF; DNA: TGTGCCACCAGCAGTGGACAGGGGAAAGTAACAGATACGCAGTATTTT
size: -; D: TRBD2; J: TRBJ2-5; V: TRBV18; CDR3: CASSPGTSGEETQYF; DNA: TGTGCCAGCTCACCTGGGACTAGCGGGGAAGAGACCCAGTACTTC
size: -; D: -; J: TRBJ2-1; V: TRBV25-1; CDR3: CASGYGGLDEQFF; DNA: TGTGCCAGCGGCTATGGGGGCTTGGATGAGCAGTTCTTC
size: -; D: -; J: TRBJ1-5; V: TRBV6-5; CDR3: CASSSDTHQPQHF; DNA: TGTGCCAGCAGTTCGGACACTCATCAGCCCCAGCATTTT
size: -; D: TRBD1; J: TRBJ1-6; V: TRBV2; CDR3: CASRGQVHSPLHF; DNA: TGTGCCAGCCGTGGACAGGTTCATTCACCCCTCCACTTT